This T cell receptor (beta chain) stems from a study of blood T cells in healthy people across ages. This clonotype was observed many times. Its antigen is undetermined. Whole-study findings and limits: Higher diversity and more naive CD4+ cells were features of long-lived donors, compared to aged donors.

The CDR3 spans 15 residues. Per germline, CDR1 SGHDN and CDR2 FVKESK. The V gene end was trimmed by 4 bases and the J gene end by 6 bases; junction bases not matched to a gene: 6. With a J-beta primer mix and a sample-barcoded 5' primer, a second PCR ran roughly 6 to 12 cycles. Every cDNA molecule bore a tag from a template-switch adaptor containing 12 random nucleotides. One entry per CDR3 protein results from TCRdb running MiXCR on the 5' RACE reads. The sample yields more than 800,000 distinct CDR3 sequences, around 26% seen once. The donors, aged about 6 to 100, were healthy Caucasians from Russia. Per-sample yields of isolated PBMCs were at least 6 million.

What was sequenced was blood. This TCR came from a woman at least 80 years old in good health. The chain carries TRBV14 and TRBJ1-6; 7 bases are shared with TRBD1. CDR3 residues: CASSLGTVRNSPLHF. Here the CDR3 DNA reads TGTGCCAGCAGCCTAGGGACAGTCCGTAATTCACCCCTCCACTTT.